What follows is one T cell receptor (beta chain) and its context. Antigen unknown. This sample was included in a study of naive and memory T cell subsets. Regarding the study as a whole: Clonotypes here are unpaired alpha or beta chain sequences. Expression changes during T cell differentiation may affect RNA-based TCR counts.

This CDR3 comprises 14 residues. Germline loops: CDR1 LGHNA, CDR2 YSLEER. Trimming took off 6 bases at V and 6 bases at J, with 15 bases between the two ends. An equimolar mix of two oligonucleotides served as the beta constant-region primer for TRBC1 and TRBC2. Four rounds of PCR amplified the ligated cDNA using nested alpha and beta constant-region primers plus SP2. The cDNA 3' end received a ligated single-stranded oligonucleotide carrying the SP2 primer and a 12-nucleotide UMI. Via MiXCR, TCRdb re-called the UMI-ligation and nested PCR reads, giving one row per CDR3 protein. The table records more than 6,000 distinct CDR3 sequences, over 25% of them present only once. Effector memory cells were sorted as CD45RA-CD27-, EMRA cells as CD45RA+CD27-.

This rearrangement joins TRBV4-3 to TRBJ1-5, with D tentatively TRBD1 (5 bases). The TCR was taken from a human donor in good health. The sample comprised CD8+ TEMRA cells from blood. The subset here: effector memory re-expressing CD45RA, CD45RA+ CD27-. The CDR3 reads CASSPGSGGQPQHF. The DNA of the CDR3 is TGCGCCAGCAGTCCGGGTTCGGGGGGTCAGCCCCAGCATTTT.